The 16 T cell receptor beta chains listed next were all sequenced from one sample in a study of T cells in Graves' hyperthyroidism and ophthalmopathy. Amplified TCR beta CDR3 regions derived from RNA transcripts. The HTBI primer set drove a first-round RT-PCR of the TCR CDR3. TCRdb re-called the multiplex PCR reads with MiXCR, one entry per CDR3 protein. The repertoire holds a few hundred thousand distinct CDR3 sequences, less than 20% seen once, with less than 45% in the top ten. Sequencing was done on a sample of blood. These receptors originate from a man between 18 and 35 years old with Graves' ophthalmopathy.

For this clonotype: Being one base from a much bigger clone, this may be a read error. The V and J genes are TRBV2 and TRBJ2-3; D is tentatively TRBD1 or TRBD2 (5 bases each). Germline V gene data show CDR1 as SNHLY and CDR2 as FYNNEI. The V end was cut by 7 bases, the J end by 3 bases, with 11 bases between. The CDR3 is 13 amino acids. The CDR3 region has the DNA TGTGCCAGCATGACGGGGCCGACAGATACGCAGTATTTT. Protein sequence: CASMTGPTDTQYF.

This clonotype was seen at least ten times. J is TRBJ2-5 and V is TRBV28; TRBD2 is a possible D gene (6 bases). Trimming took 3 bases from V and 0 from J, leaving 8 bases between them. Germline assignment: CDR1 MDHEN and CDR2 SYDVKM. The CDR3 has 14 amino acids. The CDR3 loop is CASSFRDYQETQYF. DNA for the CDR3: TGTGCCAGCAGTTTCCGGGACTACCAAGAGACCCAGTACTTC.

This rearrangement joins TRBV15 to TRBJ2-7; D is unclear. CDR3 size: 13 residues. Trimming stripped 3 bases from V and 6 bases from J, with 12 bases between. Germline-derived CDR1 and CDR2 are LNHNV and YYDKDF (reference sequence). Here the CDR3 DNA reads TGTGCCACCAGCAGCCCCCCTACTTTCGAGCAGTACTTC. It specifies CATSSPPTFEQYF.

This clonotype was detected once. The genes are TRBV7-9 and TRBJ2-5; 7 bases are a match to TRBD2. After removal of 1 base from V and 4 bases from J, the junction contained 12 bases not matched to a gene. Germline CDR1 reads SEHNR; CDR2 reads FQNEAQ (reference sequence). CDR3 size: 17 residues. CDR3 amino acids: CASSLGVPGRATETQYF. The CDR3 coding sequence is TGTGCCAGCAGCTTAGGAGTGCCAGGGAGGGCGACAGAGACCCAGTACTTC.

This clonotype has more than one count but fewer than ten. This sequence joins TRBV9 and TRBJ2-3; 7 bases map to TRBD1. CDR3 length: 15 amino acids. Looked up from germline, CDR1 is SGDLS and CDR2 is YYNGEE. Trimming removed 3 bases from V and 1 base from J; junction bases left unmatched: 5. DNA for the CDR3: TGTGCCAGCAGCGCGTACAGGGGCGGCACAGATACGCAGTATTTT. It specifies CASSAYRGGTDTQYF. Using reference TRBV9 and TRBJ2-3 for the parts outside the CDR3, the full variable domain is DSGVTQTPKHLITATGQRVTLRCSPRSGDLSVYWYQQSLDQGLQFLIQYYNGEERAKGNILERFSAQQFPDLHSELNLSSLELGDSALYFCASSAYRGGTDTQYFGPGTRLTVL.

This clonotype turned up a few times. The genes are TRBV6-1 and TRBJ1-3, with no clear D. Germline CDR1 and CDR2: MNHNS and SASEGT. This CDR3 is built from 14 residues. V lost 7 bases and J lost 3, with 13 bases in between. The CDR3 loop is CASNGPLGGNTIYF. The CDR3 nucleotides read TGTGCCAGCAACGGGCCTCTGGGTGGAAACACCATATATTTT.

In its sample, this clonotype was seen many times. This rearrangement joins TRBV18 to TRBJ2-3; the D gene is possibly TRBD1 (5 bases). The CDR3 is 15 amino acids. V lost 5 bases and J 2 bases, leaving 14 bases between the germline ends. Germline loops: CDR1 KGHSH, CDR2 LQKENI. This CDR3 reads CASSATDPATDTQYF. The CDR3 DNA follows: TGTGCCAGCTCAGCGACAGATCCTGCCACAGATACGCAGTATTTT.

This clonotype turned up a few times. The chain joins TRBV20-1 to TRBJ2-3, with 10 bases lining up with TRBD2. This CDR3 comprises 16 residues. Germline lookup yields CDR1 DFQATT and CDR2 SNEGSKA (reference sequence). V lost 5 bases, J lost 5 bases, and 13 bases stayed unmatched. CDR3 sequence reads: CSAGGFSGGPKDTQYF. The CDR3 region has the DNA TGCAGTGCTGGGGGCTTTAGCGGGGGGCCAAAAGATACGCAGTATTTT.

The table lists this clonotype with a few counts. The rearrangement links TRBV19 to TRBJ1-5; D may be TRBD1 (5 bases). The CDR3 covers 13 residues. With 6 bases removed from V and 3 bases from J, the gap between germline ends came to 9 bases. Germline CDR1 is LNHDA and CDR2 is SQIVND (reference sequence). The CDR3 spells CASSRVNNQPQHF. In nucleotides, the CDR3 is TGTGCCAGTAGCAGGGTAAACAATCAGCCCCAGCATTTT.

This chain connects TRBV15 to TRBJ1-5; 8 bases are shared with TRBD1. Germline assignment: CDR1 LNHNV and CDR2 YYDKDF (reference sequence). J gave up 7 bases and V 0 bases, and 8 bases lay outside the gene matches. The CDR3 covers 16 residues. The CDR3 coding sequence is TGTGCCACCAGCAGAGATCAGTTCGGGACAGGACAGCCCCAGCATTTT. This gives the protein CATSRDQFGTGQPQHF.

At least ten counts were recorded for this clonotype. This sequence joins TRBV20-1 and TRBJ2-2; 9 nucleotides align to TRBD2. V was clipped by 2 bases and J by 7 bases; unmatched bases: 17. Germline values: CDR1 DFQATT, CDR2 SNEGSKA (reference sequence). The CDR3 sequence is 18 residues long. The CDR3 sequence is CSARTGLAGWDRIGELFF. The CDR3 DNA follows: TGCAGTGCTAGAACGGGTCTAGCGGGGTGGGATAGGATCGGGGAGCTGTTTTTT.

This clonotype was recorded at least ten times. The rearrangement links TRBV2 to TRBJ1-6; 7 bases line up with TRBD1. The CDR3 is 17 amino acids. J gave up 0 bases and V 10 bases, and 12 bases lay outside the gene matches. CDR1 is SNHLY, CDR2 FYNNEI, per germline. CDR3 protein: CANRGGGTSSYNSPLHF. The CDR3 nucleotides read TGTGCCAACAGGGGTGGAGGGACGAGCTCCTATAATTCACCCCTCCACTTT.

This clonotype occurred many times. The gene calls are TRBV2 and TRBJ1-6; 10 nucleotides agree with TRBD1. There are 15 residues in the CDR3. The germline V gene encodes CDR1 SNHLY and CDR2 FYNNEI. Trimming removed 5 bases from V and 5 bases from J; junction bases left unmatched: 3. Here the CDR3 DNA reads TGTGCCAGCAGTCTTGGACAGGGGGATAATTCACCCCTCCACTTT. It specifies CASSLGQGDNSPLHF.

The table lists this clonotype with a count of one. The V and J genes are TRBV7-2 and TRBJ2-7; either TRBD1 or TRBD2 may supply D (5 bases each). The germline CDR1 and CDR2 sequences are SGHTA and FQGNSA. Trimming stripped 3 bases from V and 6 bases from J, with 9 bases between. There are 12 residues in the CDR3. For the CDR3, the DNA is TGTGCCAGCAGCTTGGGGGTTGCCGAGCAGTACTTC. It codes for CASSLGVAEQYF. The full variable domain, completed using reference TRBV7-2 and TRBJ2-7, is GAGVSQSPSNKVTEKGKDVELRCDPISGHTALYWYRQSLGQGLEFLIYFQGNSAPDKSGLPSDRFSAERTGGSVSTLTIQRTQQEDSAVYLCASSLGVAEQYFGPGTRLTVT.

This clonotype appeared many times. This chain joins TRBV6-1 and TRBJ2-7, with D hard to call. Between the trimmed V and J ends, which lost 7 bases and 6 bases, there was a span of 10 bases. There are 11 residues in the CDR3. Germline values: CDR1 MNHNS, CDR2 SASEGT. For the CDR3, the DNA is TGTGCCAGCACCGCCGAAAGCGAGCAGTACTTC. This translates into CASTAESEQYF.

The V call is TRBV4-1, the J call TRBJ2-3, with 16 bases that match TRBD2. Germline values: CDR1 MGHRA, CDR2 YSYEKL. This CDR3 is built from 18 residues. V shed 4 bases and J 2 bases; nucleotides not matched to a gene: 6. CDR3 sequence reads: CASSPGLAGGQHTDTQYF. The CDR3 DNA sequence: TGCGCCAGCAGCCCGGGACTAGCGGGGGGGCAACACACAGATACGCAGTATTTT.